This T cell receptor beta chain is drawn from a study of blood T cell repertoires in COVID-19. In the study overall: There were acute and convalescent COVID-19 samples, and they came from the United States, Italy and Spain. In each case, the material was cDNA or gDNA derived from T cells, B-cell-depleted T cells, or PBMCs.

Clones were sequenced by immunoSEQ multiplex PCR, and TCRdb holds only the in-frame ones, with some missing. In the table there are fewer than 350,000 clones, roughly 87% of which are singletons. The sample was peripheral blood. The origin of this receptor is a man younger than 35 with active or convalescent COVID-19.

Written as DNA, the CDR3 is TGTGCCATCGGCAGGGCTAGCGGGCTGTACAATGAGCAGTTCTTC. Translation: CAIGRASGLYNEQFF. The chain joins TRBV10-3 to TRBJ2-1; 8 positions agree with TRBD2. V trimming: 8 bases; J trimming: 4 bases; junction bases outside the gene matches: 10. CDR3 length: 15 residues. CDR1 is ENHRY, CDR2 SYGVKD, per germline.